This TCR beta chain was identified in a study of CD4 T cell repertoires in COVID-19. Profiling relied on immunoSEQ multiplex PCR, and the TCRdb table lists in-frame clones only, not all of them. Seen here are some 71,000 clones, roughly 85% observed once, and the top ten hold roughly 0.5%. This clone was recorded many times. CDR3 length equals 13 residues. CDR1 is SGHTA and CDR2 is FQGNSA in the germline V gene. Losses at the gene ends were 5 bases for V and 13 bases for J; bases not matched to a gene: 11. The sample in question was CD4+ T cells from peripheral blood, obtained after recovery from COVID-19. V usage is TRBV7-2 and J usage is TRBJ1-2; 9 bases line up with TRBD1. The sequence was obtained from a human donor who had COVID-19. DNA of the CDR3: TGTGCCAGCAGCCGGGGGACAGGGCAGTTCTCCACCTTC. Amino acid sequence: CASSRGTGQFSTF. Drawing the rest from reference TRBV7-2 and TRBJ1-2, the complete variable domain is GAGVSQSPSNKVTEKGKDVELRCDPISGHTALYWYRQSLGQGLEFLIYFQGNSAPDKSGLPSDRFSAERTGGSVSTLTIQRTQQEDSAVYLCASSRGTGQFSTFGSGTRLTVV.